A single sample is the source of the 10 T cell receptor beta chains below, sequenced in a study of T-cell reconstitution after alpha-beta-depleted transplantation in children. Unique molecular identifiers were incorporated when the TCRbeta library was constructed. TCRdb used MiXCR to reprocess the PCR reads, holding one entry per CDR3 protein. Of hundreds of thousands of distinct CDR3 sequences in the sample, roughly 15% were seen once. This material consisted of PBMCs from the stem cell graft donor, taken from the stem cell graft. Receptors were obtained from a human donor who donated a stem cell graft to a child with acute myeloid leukemia.

This clonotype showed up just a few times. J is TRBJ2-7 and V is TRBV11-2, with TRBD1 as a possible D gene (6 bases). V lost 2 bases, J lost 3 bases, and 14 bases lay in between. The CDR3 spans 15 residues. Germline CDR1 is SGHAT and CDR2 is FQNNGV. CDR3 nucleotide sequence: TGTGCCAGCAGCTTAATCCAAGGACAGAGCTACGAGCAGTACTTC. Translated, it gives CASSLIQGQSYEQYF.

This clonotype has a count of ten or more. The J gene is TRBJ1-5, the V gene TRBV5-5, with D hard to call. The germline V and J ends were trimmed by 0 bases and 7 bases, with 14 bases remaining between them. CDR3 length: 15 residues. Germline CDR1 reads SGHKS; CDR2 reads YYEKEE (reference sequence). This CDR3 is CASSLVGSWEQPQHF. The DNA for the CDR3 is TGTGCCAGCAGCTTGGTGGGCAGCTGGGAACAGCCCCAGCATTTT.

This clonotype has at least ten counts. This chain joins TRBV6-5 and TRBJ2-3; no clear D gene. The CDR3 is made up of 14 amino acids. The germline gives CDR1 MNHEY, CDR2 SVGAGI. The V and J ends lost 6 bases and 0 bases respectively, with 10 bases between them. The CDR3 DNA sequence: TGTGCCAGCAGCCCCGACACTAGCACAGATACGCAGTATTTT. Protein sequence: CASSPDTSTDTQYF.

Concerning this clonotype itself: A much larger clone differs from this one at a single base, so this may be a read error. J is TRBJ2-3 and V is TRBV7-2, with a tentative D call TRBD1 (6 bases). The V gene's germline CDR1 is SGHTA and CDR2 FQGNSA. The CDR3 spans 15 residues. V dropped 5 bases and J dropped 6 bases, with 18 bases sitting between them. This chain's CDR3 is CASSLGPLTGDTQYF. The CDR3 DNA is TGTGCCAGCAGCCTCGGACCCTTAACAGGGGATACGCAGTATTTT.

The genes are TRBV6-1 and TRBJ1-2; D is uncertain. The CDR3 loop spans 12 amino acids. Trimming took 3 bases from V and 4 from J, leaving 6 bases between them. Germline V gene data show CDR1 as MNHNS and CDR2 as SASEGT. CDR3 amino acids: CASSEVPYGYTF. CDR3 coding DNA: TGTGCCAGCAGTGAGGTCCCCTATGGCTACACCTTC.

This clonotype was detected only a few times. The DNA of the CDR3 is TGCGCCAGCAGCACGGACCCTCAGGGGGCGATGAACACTGAAGCTTTCTTT. Its translation: CASSTDPQGAMNTEAFF. The V and J genes are TRBV5-1 and TRBJ1-1; TRBD1 matches at 8 bases. V trimming: 4 bases; J trimming: 0 bases; junction bases outside the gene matches: 11. Germline V gives CDR1 SGHRS, CDR2 YFSETQ. The CDR3 has 17 amino acids.

The gene calls are TRBV5-5 and TRBJ1-2; D is undetermined. Germline V gene data show CDR1 as SGHKS and CDR2 as YYEKEE (reference sequence). CDR3 size: 15 residues. The germline V and J ends were trimmed by 0 bases and 6 bases, with 15 bases remaining between them. The CDR3 DNA reads as TGTGCCAGCAGCTTGGCTTGGACCCCTGACGATGGCTACACCTTC. It encodes CASSLAWTPDDGYTF.

The chain is built from TRBV7-9 and TRBJ1-4, with TRBD1 matching 7 bases. After removal of 1 base from V and 7 bases from J, the junction contained 9 bases not matched to a gene. CDR3 length: 16 residues. The germline V gene encodes CDR1 SEHNR and CDR2 FQNEAQ (reference sequence). For the CDR3, the DNA is TGTGCCAGCAGCTTAGGGGTGGAGGGGGCGAGTGAAAAACTGTTTTTT. It yields the protein CASSLGVEGASEKLFF.

The sample holds a few counts of this clonotype. This chain links TRBV25-1 with TRBJ1-5; 8 bases align to TRBD1. Germline V gene sequence: CDR1 MGHDK, CDR2 SYGVNS. Unmatched junction bases numbered 2, after V lost 3 bases and J lost 4 bases. There are 14 residues in the CDR3. The CDR3 DNA sequence: TGTGCCAGCAGTGATCAGGGGGCTAATCAGCCCCAGCATTTT. As protein: CASSDQGANQPQHF. Complete variable domain (other parts from reference TRBV25-1 and TRBJ1-5): EADIYQTPRYLVIGTGKKITLECSQTMGHDKMYWYQQDPGMELHLIHYSYGVNSTEKGDLSSESTVSRIRTEHFPLTLESARPSHTSQYLCASSDQGANQPQHFGDGTRLSIL.

This clonotype has a handful of counts. J is TRBJ2-5 and V is TRBV29-1; D gene uncertain. Germline CDR1 and CDR2: SQVTM and ANQGSEA. Trimming removed 0 bases from V and 2 bases from J, with 10 bases in between. This CDR3 region has 14 residues. CDR3 loop: CSVEDAPEQETQYF. CDR3 DNA sequence: TGCAGCGTTGAAGATGCCCCAGAACAAGAGACCCAGTACTTC.